Below, 5 T cell receptor beta chains from the same sample are listed, as sequenced in a study of TIL therapy for anti-PD-1-resistant metastatic lung cancer (dated by TCRdb to the early 2020s). Reading the label with the study, this specimen's time point is: pre-treatment sample, taken before nivolumab and TIL therapy. Excised metastases, mostly pleural nodules or supraclavicular lymph nodes, were used as baseline tumor samples and were taken from the same resection from which TIL were grown. The immunoSEQ v3 hsTCRB kit was used to amplify TCR beta CDR3 regions from genomic DNA through bias-controlled multiplex PCR. In TCRdb, the immuneACCESS table is reduced to in-frame sequences with V and J assigned. These tables do not hold every clone; where another copy was compared, an unresolved V gene accounts for under half, and the others remain unexplained. The sample table lists around 100,000 clones, 50% to 70% of them with a count of one. The ten largest account for approximately 9.9% of the sample.

The specimen was tumor tissue, collected at baseline. The origin of the receptors is a person aged 25-80 years with non-small cell lung cancer.

The CDR3 here is CASSQTNYEQYF. CDR3 DNA: TGTGCCAGCAGCCAGACAAACTACGAGCAGTACTTC. This chain connects TRBV14 to TRBJ2-7; D is undetermined. The CDR3 sequence is 12 residues long. The germline V gene encodes CDR1 SGHDN and CDR2 FVKESK. V was clipped by 3 bases and J by 3 bases, with 6 bases between them.

This chain connects TRBV7-9 to TRBJ2-3; D remains ambiguous. V was cut by 7 bases and J by 8 bases, with 16 bases left in between. Looked up from germline, CDR1 is SEHNR and CDR2 is FQNEAQ (reference sequence). The CDR3 spans 13 residues. DNA for the CDR3: TGTGCCAGCACCGGCCCAGGTGAACGTACGCAGTATTTT. It encodes CASTGPGERTQYF. Full variable domain (rest looked up from reference TRBV7-9 and TRBJ2-3): DTGVSQNPRHKITKRGQNVTFRCDPISEHNRLYWYRQTLGQGPEFLTYFQNEAQLEKSRLLSDRFSAERPKGSFSTLEIQRTEQGDSAMYLCASTGPGERTQYFGPGTRLTVL.

This clone was observed once. The chain joins TRBV7-8 to TRBJ2-5; 10 bases agree with TRBD2. The CDR3 is made up of 14 amino acids. Trimming removed 5 bases from V and 7 bases from J; junction bases left unmatched: 7. The germline V gene has CDR1 SGHVS and CDR2 FQNEAQ. The CDR3 nucleotides read TGTGCCAGCAGCCGTAGCGGGGGGCCGGCGACCCAGTACTTC. This codes for CASSRSGGPATQYF.

The chain carries TRBV15 and TRBJ1-4; D is undetermined. The V end was cut by 0 bases, the J end by 8 bases, with 16 bases between. Germline loops: CDR1 LNHNV, CDR2 YYDKDF (reference sequence). The CDR3 sequence is 16 residues long. In DNA, the CDR3 is TGTGCCACCAGCAGAGAATTTGTTCGGACTAGGGAAAAACTGTTTTTT. Protein product: CATSREFVRTREKLFF.

The chain links TRBV19 to TRBJ1-2; D call uncertain. The CDR3 loop spans 14 amino acids. Per the germline V gene, CDR1 is LNHDA and CDR2 is SQIVND (reference sequence). Trimming took off 5 bases at V and 2 bases at J, with 12 bases between the two ends. CDR3 loop: CASSPTSLNYGYTF. In DNA form, the CDR3 reads TGTGCCAGTAGTCCTACTTCCCTAAACTATGGCTACACCTTC.